This T cell receptor beta chain stems from a study of technical replicates of blood from a few donors. Libraries were prepared by immunoSEQ multiplex PCR; TCRdb keeps only in-frame clonotypes and omits some of them. Found here are 65,000 to 80,000 clones, roughly 94% of them singletons; the top ten hold about 0.27%. There are 14 residues in the CDR3. With 7 bases removed from V and 5 bases from J, the gap between germline ends came to 15 bases. Germline CDR1 and CDR2: MDHEN and SYDVKM. Sequenced: T cells isolated from PBMCs. The receptor was isolated from a human donor in good health. V gene TRBV28 combines with J gene TRBJ2-1; D perhaps matches TRBD1 (7 bases). The chain's CDR3 is CASITGAGHNEQFF. CDR3 bases: TGTGCCAGCATAACAGGGGCGGGACACAATGAGCAGTTCTTC.